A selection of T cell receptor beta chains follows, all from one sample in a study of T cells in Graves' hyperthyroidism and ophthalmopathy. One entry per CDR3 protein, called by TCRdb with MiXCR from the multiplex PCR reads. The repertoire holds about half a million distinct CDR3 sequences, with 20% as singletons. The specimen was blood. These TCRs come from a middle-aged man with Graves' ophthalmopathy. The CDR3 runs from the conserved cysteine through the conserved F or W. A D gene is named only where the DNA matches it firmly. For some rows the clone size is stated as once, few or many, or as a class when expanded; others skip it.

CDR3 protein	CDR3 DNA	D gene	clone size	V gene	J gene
CSVEVVDREQETQYF	TGCAGCGTTGAAGTGGTGGACAGGGAACAAGAGACCCAGTACTTC	TRBD1	few	TRBV29-1	TRBJ2-5
CSVEVGYYGYTF	TGCAGCGTTGAAGTGGGATACTATGGCTACACCTTC	.	.	TRBV29-1	TRBJ1-2
CASSTGAWDYGYTF	TGTGCCAGTAGCACAGGGGCGTGGGACTATGGCTACACCTTC	TRBD1	.	TRBV19	TRBJ1-2
CSARPPGYGANTEAFF	TGCAGTGCTAGACCACCAGGGTACGGGGCGAACACTGAAGCTTTCTTT	.	.	TRBV20-1	TRBJ1-1
CASSSNTPTSGSTDTQYF	TGTGCCAGCAGTTCGAACACTCCTACTAGCGGGAGCACAGATACGCAGTATTTT	TRBD2	many	TRBV2	TRBJ2-3
CASSLGPSGEGETQYF	TGCGCCAGCAGCTTGGGTCCTTCAGGGGAGGGGGAGACCCAGTACTTC	.	.	TRBV5-1	TRBJ2-5
CAWSVRRGGADTQYF	TGTGCCTGGAGTGTACGAAGGGGGGGGGCAGATACGCAGTATTTT	.	few	TRBV30	TRBJ2-3
CSARDFRTSGDEQYF	TGCAGTGCTAGAGATTTCCGGACTAGCGGCGACGAGCAGTACTTC	TRBD2	many	TRBV20-1	TRBJ2-7
CSALAGGPPEQYF	TGCAGTGCCCTAGCGGGAGGGCCCCCAGAGCAGTACTTC	TRBD2	.	TRBV20-1	TRBJ2-7
CASSESLDRGSYGYTF	TGTGCCAGCAGTGAATCCCTCGACAGGGGCAGCTATGGCTACACCTTC	TRBD1	many	TRBV6-1	TRBJ1-2
CASSLLAVRDTQYF	TGTGCCAGCAGTCTACTAGCGGTCCGGGATACGCAGTATTTT	TRBD2	few	TRBV6-2/TRBV6-3	TRBJ2-3
CASSLSDRGLDQPQHF	TGTGCCAGCAGTTTATCTGACAGGGGGCTCGATCAGCCCCAGCATTTT	TRBD1	.	TRBV28	TRBJ1-5
CASSQDWSGGPPNQETQYF	TGTGCCAGCAGCCAAGATTGGAGCGGGGGGCCCCCCAACCAAGAGACCCAGTACTTC	TRBD2	many	TRBV3-1	TRBJ2-5
CASSSGIRSGGPNTGELFF	TGTGCCAGCAGCTCCGGGATAAGATCGGGGGGCCCCAACACCGGGGAGCTGTTTTTT	.	few	TRBV11-2	TRBJ2-2